These 32 T cell receptor beta chains came from one sample sequenced in a study of cytomegalovirus exposure and HLA in healthy donors. With 60 Vbeta and 13 Jbeta primers, the PCR was carried out. Sequencing was performed with immunoSEQ multiplex PCR; in TCRdb, only in-frame clones are kept and a portion is missing. This repertoire shows some 100,000 clones, 70% to 80% found once; its top ten account for under 5.5%. Sequenced material: PBMCs. These receptors were collected from a young woman in good health and CMV-seropositive.

This clone was seen a handful of times. This rearrangement joins TRBV15 to TRBJ1-1, with 8 positions matching TRBD1. The germline V gene encodes CDR1 LNHNV and CDR2 YYDKDF (reference sequence). This CDR3 region has 19 residues. Germline trimming cut 2 bases from V and 0 bases from J; bases unmatched to any gene: 14. CDR3 residues: CATSRSFPQGGRLNTEAFF. The DNA of the CDR3 is TGTGCCACCAGCAGAAGTTTCCCACAGGGGGGCCGCTTGAACACTGAAGCTTTCTTT.

The rearrangement links TRBV6-1 to TRBJ2-7; 7 positions match TRBD1. This CDR3 comprises 14 residues. Trimming cost V 1 base and J 3 bases; bases outside gene matches: 3. Germline V lookup: CDR1 MNHNS, CDR2 SASEGT. CDR3 coding DNA: TGTGCCAGCAGTGAAGGACAGGGTCGCTACGAGCAGTACTTC. Its protein product is CASSEGQGRYEQYF.

This clone has only one observation. This chain connects TRBV29-1 to TRBJ2-5; TRBD2 might be the D (6 bases). Germline V lookup: CDR1 SQVTM, CDR2 ANQGSEA. The CDR3 has 11 residues. V dropped 7 bases and J dropped 5 bases, with 11 bases sitting between them. The CDR3 nucleotides are TGCAGCGCGGGAGAGGAGGAGACCCAGTACTTC. It is translated as CSAGEEETQYF.

The CDR3 region is CASSPHNEQYNEQFF. DNA for the CDR3: TGTGCCAGCAGCCCCCACAACGAACAATACAATGAGCAGTTCTTC. The chain uses TRBV9 and TRBJ2-1; D remains ambiguous. The CDR3 length is 15 residues. The V end lost 4 bases, the J end lost 4 bases, and 15 bases lay between the germline ends. Germline CDR1 and CDR2: SGDLS and YYNGEE. Filled out from reference TRBV9 and TRBJ2-1, the complete variable domain reads DSGVTQTPKHLITATGQRVTLRCSPRSGDLSVYWYQQSLDQGLQFLIQYYNGEERAKGNILERFSAQQFPDLHSELNLSSLELGDSALYFCASSPHNEQYNEQFFGPGTRLTVL.

The chain has TRBV25-1 and TRBJ1-1; 8 bases map to TRBD1. The CDR3 is 14 residues long. The junction had 1 base not matched to a gene; V was cut back by 2 bases and J by 2 bases. Germline loops: CDR1 MGHDK, CDR2 SYGVNS. CDR3 sequence: CASSEAGGNTEAFF. The CDR3 coding sequence is TGTGCCAGCAGTGAAGCAGGGGGCAACACTGAAGCTTTCTTT.

J is TRBJ2-7 and V is TRBV5-1, with TRBD2 matching 10 bases. CDR1 is SGHRS, CDR2 YFSETQ, per germline. The CDR3 extends over 14 amino acids. V was clipped by 0 bases and J by 7 bases; unmatched bases: 4. CDR3 in DNA: TGCGCCAGCAGCTTGGAGGCTAGCGGGAGAGAGCAGTACTTC. It yields the protein CASSLEASGREQYF.

This chain connects TRBV7-9 to TRBJ1-3, with 11 nucleotides matching TRBD1. From germline, CDR1 is SEHNR and CDR2 FQNEAQ (reference sequence). The J segment lost 0 bases and the V segment lost 0 bases, leaving 1 base of the junction unmatched. This CDR3 region has 17 residues. CDR3 sequence reads: CASSLAGQGVSGNTIYF. CDR3 DNA: TGTGCCAGCAGCTTAGCGGGACAGGGGGTCTCTGGAAACACCATATATTTT.

The chain links TRBV15 to TRBJ2-6; D gene uncertain. The CDR3 is made up of 16 amino acids. V was clipped by 2 bases and J by 2 bases, with 10 bases between them. CDR1 and CDR2 (germline): LNHNV, YYDKDF (reference sequence). The CDR3 protein is CATSRYLSPGANVLTF. The DNA for the CDR3 is TGTGCCACCAGCAGATATTTAAGCCCTGGGGCCAACGTCCTGACTTTC.

V gene TRBV2 combines with J gene TRBJ2-2; no firm D call. This CDR3 is 13 amino acids long. Deletions cut 5 bases from V and 1 base from J, with 5 bases between. In germline, CDR1 is SNHLY, CDR2 FYNNEI. The CDR3: CASSRQNTGELFF. Written as DNA, the CDR3 is TGTGCCAGCAGTAGACAGAACACCGGGGAGCTGTTTTTT.

The rearrangement joins TRBV4-3 to TRBJ2-5, with 7 bases matching TRBD1. There are 16 residues in the CDR3. Germline trimming cut 0 bases from V and 5 bases from J; bases unmatched to any gene: 9. CDR1 is LGHNA, CDR2 YSLEER, per germline. The CDR3 is CASSQELTGRVETQYF. DNA for the CDR3: TGCGCCAGCAGCCAAGAATTGACAGGGCGTGTGGAGACCCAGTACTTC.

The chain is built from TRBV19 and TRBJ2-2, with 8 positions matching TRBD1. This CDR3 is 14 amino acids long. Trimming at V came to 7 bases and at J to 7 bases, leaving 8 bases not matched to a gene. CDR1 is LNHDA and CDR2 is SQIVND in the germline V gene (reference sequence). This chain's CDR3 is CASISRGQGGELFF. CDR3 nucleotide sequence: TGTGCCAGTATATCCAGGGGGCAGGGCGGGGAGCTGTTTTTT. The full variable domain, rest sourced from reference TRBV19 and TRBJ2-2, is DGGITQSPKYLFRKEGQNVTLSCEQNLNHDAMYWYRQDPGQGLRLIYYSQIVNDFQKGDIAEGYSVSREKKESFPLTVTSAQKNPTAFYLCASISRGQGGELFFGEGSRLTVL.

The chain couples TRBV19 to TRBJ1-1; TRBD1 might be the D (5 bases). With 3 bases removed from V and 1 base from J, the gap between germline ends came to 9 bases. The CDR3 is 14 amino acids. Looked up from germline, CDR1 is LNHDA and CDR2 is SQIVND (reference sequence). The CDR3 DNA reads TGTGCCAGTAGTATGACAGATAGGAACACTGAAGCTTTCTTT. This gives the protein CASSMTDRNTEAFF.

J is TRBJ2-7 and V is TRBV7-7; 7 bases line up with TRBD2. This CDR3 spans 14 amino acids. Germline-derived CDR1 and CDR2 are SSHAT and FNYEAQ (reference sequence). V was clipped by 5 bases and J by 7 bases; unmatched bases: 11. The CDR3 protein is CASSRSAGAREQYF. CDR3 nucleotide sequence: TGTGCCAGCAGCAGGAGTGCGGGAGCTAGGGAGCAGTACTTC.

The rearrangement links TRBV18 to TRBJ2-1, with TRBD2 matching over 10 bases. The J segment lost 5 bases and the V segment lost 4 bases, leaving 14 bases of the junction unmatched. Germline V gene lookup returns CDR1 KGHSH and CDR2 LQKENI. The CDR3 is 18 amino acids. CDR3 region: CASSQRISGRLGHNEQFF. The CDR3 DNA reads as TGTGCCAGCTCACAAAGGATTAGCGGGAGGCTAGGACACAATGAGCAGTTCTTC.

The chain is built from TRBV5-1 and TRBJ1-3; a possible D gene is TRBD1 (5 bases). The CDR3 covers 14 residues. Germline assignment: CDR1 SGHRS and CDR2 YFSETQ. V was clipped by 3 bases and J by 0 bases, with 7 bases between them. The CDR3 loop reads CASSSDSSGNTIYF. CDR3 sequence (DNA): TGCGCCAGCAGCTCCGACAGCTCTGGAAACACCATATATTTT.

V and J are TRBV6-4 and TRBJ2-1; perhaps TRBD2 as D (5 bases). The CDR3 is 13 residues long. Germline assignment: CDR1 MRHNA and CDR2 SNTAGT. Trimming removed 3 bases at V and 8 bases at J, with 11 bases between. Here the CDR3 DNA reads TGTGCCAGCAGTGAGGCAGAGAGGGATGAGCAGTTCTTC. Its translation: CASSEAERDEQFF.

The chain combines TRBV4-3 with TRBJ2-7, with 8 bases matching TRBD1. The CDR3 loop spans 13 amino acids. V was clipped by 4 bases and J by 6 bases; unmatched bases: 5. The germline V gene has CDR1 LGHNA and CDR2 YSLEER. CDR3 DNA: TGCGCCAGCAGCCCGCAGGGGGCGGGCGAGCAGTACTTC. The encoded protein is CASSPQGAGEQYF.

The CDR3: CASEEGSVTGELFF. The CDR3, as DNA: TGTGCCAGCGAAGAGGGTAGTGTGACCGGGGAGCTGTTTTTT. The genes are TRBV6-6 and TRBJ2-2, with TRBD2 as a possible D gene (5 bases). From germline, CDR1 is MNHNY and CDR2 SVGAGI (reference sequence). Deletions cut 8 bases from V and 5 bases from J, with 15 bases between. The CDR3 is made up of 14 amino acids.

V and J are TRBV19 and TRBJ2-7; 12 nucleotides match TRBD1. The CDR3 covers 14 residues. Looked up from germline, CDR1 is LNHDA and CDR2 is SQIVND (reference sequence). The trim removed 6 bases at V and 4 bases at J, leaving 4 bases unmatched. CDR3 DNA: TGTGCCAGTAGACCGGGACAGGGGGCATACGAGCAGTACTTC. This encodes CASRPGQGAYEQYF.

This chain connects TRBV6-1 to TRBJ2-2; the D gene is possibly TRBD2 (5 bases). Germline V CDR1 and CDR2: MNHNS, SASEGT. The CDR3 is made up of 11 amino acids. V lost 9 bases and J 7 bases, leaving 9 bases between the germline ends. The DNA for the CDR3 is TGTGCCAGTGGGAGAGACGGGGAGCTGTTTTTT. Amino acid sequence: CASGRDGELFF.

The V and J genes are TRBV5-1 and TRBJ2-5, with TRBD2 matching 14 bases. V lost 8 bases and J lost 0; bases outside the gene matches: 3. CDR3 length: 15 amino acids. Germline V gene data show CDR1 as SGHRS and CDR2 as YFSETQ. The CDR3 spells CASGLAGGNQETQYF. The CDR3 DNA is TGCGCCAGTGGACTAGCGGGAGGAAACCAAGAGACCCAGTACTTC.

This clone has only a few counts. This sequence joins TRBV5-6 and TRBJ1-1; the D gene is possibly TRBD1 (5 bases). The CDR3 runs 14 residues. V lost 2 bases to trimming and J lost 4 bases, with 12 bases between them. The germline CDR1 and CDR2 sequences are SGHDT and YYEEEE. CDR3 loop: CASSFPDTGTEAFF. The CDR3 nucleotides are TGTGCCAGCAGCTTTCCGGACACGGGCACTGAAGCTTTCTTT.

The chain combines TRBV6-5 with TRBJ2-5; D gene uncertain. Looked up from germline, CDR1 is MNHEY and CDR2 is SVGAGI. The CDR3 is 13 residues long. Trimming left V 2 bases short and J 5 bases short, with 9 bases between. As DNA, the CDR3 is TGTGCCAGCAGTTACGCGCTTCGCGAGACCCAGTACTTC. It translates to CASSYALRETQYF.

This chain links TRBV27 with TRBJ2-7; D might be TRBD2 (5 bases). This CDR3 has 15 residues. V dropped 5 bases and J dropped 2 bases, with 16 bases sitting between them. Per the germline V gene, CDR1 is MNHEY and CDR2 is SMNVEV (reference sequence). The DNA of the CDR3 is TGTGCCAGCAGTGAAGCGGTAGCGCCCGCCTACGAGCAGTACTTC. Its translation is CASSEAVAPAYEQYF.

This clone was found once. J is TRBJ2-7 and V is TRBV6-5; 8 bases agree with TRBD1. Unmatched junction bases numbered 5, after V lost 4 bases and J lost 0 bases. CDR1 and CDR2 (germline): MNHEY, SVGAGI. The CDR3 is 15 residues long. The CDR3 region has the DNA TGTGCCAGCAGTTCGGGACAGGTCATCTCCTACGAGCAGTACTTC. Amino acids: CASSSGQVISYEQYF.

The chain couples TRBV5-1 to TRBJ2-7; D might be TRBD2 (7 bases). The CDR3 sequence is 14 residues long. The V end was cut by 4 bases, the J end by 5 bases, with 16 bases between. Germline assignment: CDR1 SGHRS and CDR2 YFSETQ. The CDR3 here is CASSRGAGRDEQYF. CDR3 in DNA: TGCGCCAGCAGCCGGGGGGCGGGAAGGGACGAGCAGTACTTC.

This clone has a handful of counts. The chain recombines TRBV28 with TRBJ2-7; 8 positions match TRBD1. CDR1 MDHEN and CDR2 SYDVKM come from the germline V gene. The CDR3 has 16 amino acids. J was trimmed by 1 base and V by 4 bases; bases with no gene match: 9. The chain's CDR3 is CASSSPARQGSYEQYF. CDR3 DNA: TGTGCCAGCAGTTCTCCCGCCCGACAGGGGTCCTACGAGCAGTACTTC. The full variable domain, its missing parts supplied by reference TRBV28 and TRBJ2-7, is DVKVTQSSRYLVKRTGEKVFLECVQDMDHENMFWYRQDPGLGLRLIYFSYDVKMKEKGDIPEGYSVSREKKERFSLILESASTNQTSMYLCASSSPARQGSYEQYFGPGTRLTVT.

The CDR3 bases are TGCGCCAGCAGCTTGGCGACAGGGGACCAAGAGACCCAGTACTTC. It translates to CASSLATGDQETQYF. The chain is built from TRBV5-1 and TRBJ2-5, with TRBD1 identical over 8 bases. This CDR3 region has 15 residues. The germline CDR1 and CDR2 sequences are SGHRS and YFSETQ. J lost 0 bases, V lost 0 bases, and 1 base had no gene match.

The rearrangement uses TRBV5-1 and TRBJ2-3, with D perhaps matching TRBD1 (5 bases). Germline V gene lookup returns CDR1 SGHRS and CDR2 YFSETQ. Trimming removed 5 bases at V and 4 bases at J, with 8 bases between. CDR3 length equals 12 residues. The CDR3 sequence is CASRPGSDTQYF. CDR3 in DNA: TGCGCCAGCAGACCAGGGTCAGATACGCAGTATTTT.

V usage is TRBV9 and J usage is TRBJ2-5; perhaps TRBD1 as D (6 bases). Germline lookup yields CDR1 SGDLS and CDR2 YYNGEE. The CDR3 is made up of 14 amino acids. The germline V and J ends were trimmed by 0 bases and 4 bases, with 10 bases remaining between them. The CDR3 bases are TGTGCCAGCAGCGTAGCACAGGGCCGAGAGACCCAGTACTTC. Amino acids: CASSVAQGRETQYF.

The gene calls are TRBV5-6 and TRBJ2-1, with a possible D match to TRBD2 (6 bases). This CDR3 comprises 13 residues. V lost 2 bases, J lost 9 bases, and 12 bases lay in between. Germline assignment: CDR1 SGHDT and CDR2 YYEEEE. The CDR3 DNA sequence: TGTGCCAGCAGCTTCACTAGCAAACTTGAGCAGTTCTTC. Amino acid sequence: CASSFTSKLEQFF. The full variable domain, its missing parts supplied by reference TRBV5-6 and TRBJ2-1, is DAGVTQSPTHLIKTRGQQVTLRCSPKSGHDTVSWYQQALGQGPQFIFQYYEEEERQRGNFPDRFSGHQFPNYSSELNVNALLLGDSALYLCASSFTSKLEQFFGPGTRLTVL.

The chain uses TRBV7-8 and TRBJ1-5; TRBD1 is a possible D gene (5 bases). The CDR3 runs 15 residues. Trimming cost V 3 bases and J 5 bases, with 14 bases left between them. Germline CDR1 is SGHVS and CDR2 is FQNEAQ. The CDR3 DNA reads TGTGCCAGCAGCTTGGCCTTAAGGGGTGATCAGCCCCAGCATTTT. Translation gives CASSLALRGDQPQHF.